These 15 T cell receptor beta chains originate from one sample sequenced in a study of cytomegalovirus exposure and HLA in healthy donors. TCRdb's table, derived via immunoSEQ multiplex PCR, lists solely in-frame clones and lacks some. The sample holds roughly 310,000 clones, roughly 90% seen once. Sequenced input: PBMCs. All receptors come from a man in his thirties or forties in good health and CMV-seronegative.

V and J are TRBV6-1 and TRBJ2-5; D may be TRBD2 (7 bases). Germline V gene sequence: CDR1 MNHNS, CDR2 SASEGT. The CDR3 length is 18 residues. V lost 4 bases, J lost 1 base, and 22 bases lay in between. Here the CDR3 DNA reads TGTGCCAGCAGTGGTAGCAGGGGAGGGTTAAGGTCCCAAGAGACCCAGTACTTC. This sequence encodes CASSGSRGGLRSQETQYF.

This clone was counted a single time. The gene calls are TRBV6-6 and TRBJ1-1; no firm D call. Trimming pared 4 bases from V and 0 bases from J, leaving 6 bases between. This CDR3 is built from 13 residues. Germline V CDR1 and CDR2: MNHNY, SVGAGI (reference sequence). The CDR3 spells CASSLELNTEAFF. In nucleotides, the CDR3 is TGTGCCAGCAGTTTAGAACTGAACACTGAAGCTTTCTTT.

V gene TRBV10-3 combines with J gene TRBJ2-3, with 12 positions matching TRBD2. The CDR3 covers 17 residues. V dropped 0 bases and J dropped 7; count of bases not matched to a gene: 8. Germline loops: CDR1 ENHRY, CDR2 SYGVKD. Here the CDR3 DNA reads TGTGCCATCAGTGAGTCCTGGACTAGCGGGGACCCAAATACGCAGTATTTT. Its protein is CAISESWTSGDPNTQYF.

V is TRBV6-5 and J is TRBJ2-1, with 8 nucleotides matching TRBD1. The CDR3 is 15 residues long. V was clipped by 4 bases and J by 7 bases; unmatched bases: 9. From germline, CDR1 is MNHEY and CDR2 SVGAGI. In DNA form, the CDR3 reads TGTGCCAGCAGTTTTAGCGACAGGGGCGGGAATGAGCAGTTCTTC. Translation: CASSFSDRGGNEQFF.

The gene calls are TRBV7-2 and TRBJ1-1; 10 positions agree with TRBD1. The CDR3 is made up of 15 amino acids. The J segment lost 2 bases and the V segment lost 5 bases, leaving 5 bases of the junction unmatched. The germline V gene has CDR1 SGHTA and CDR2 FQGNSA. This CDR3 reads CASSLSTGGNTEAFF. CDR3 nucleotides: TGTGCCAGCAGCCTCTCGACAGGGGGCAACACTGAAGCTTTCTTT.

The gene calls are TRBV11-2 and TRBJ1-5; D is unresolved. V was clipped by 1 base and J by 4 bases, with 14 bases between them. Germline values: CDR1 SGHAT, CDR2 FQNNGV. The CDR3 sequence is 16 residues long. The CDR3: CASSLGQDPGNQPQHF. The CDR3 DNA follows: TGTGCCAGCAGCTTAGGGCAGGATCCGGGGAATCAGCCCCAGCATTTT.

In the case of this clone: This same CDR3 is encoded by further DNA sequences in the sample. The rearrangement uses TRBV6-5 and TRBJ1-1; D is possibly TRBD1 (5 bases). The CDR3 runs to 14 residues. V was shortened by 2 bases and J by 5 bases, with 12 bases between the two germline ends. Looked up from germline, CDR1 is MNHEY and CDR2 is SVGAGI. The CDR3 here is CASSYTGGGTEAFF. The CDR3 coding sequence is TGTGCCAGCAGTTACACGGGGGGGGGTACTGAAGCTTTCTTT.

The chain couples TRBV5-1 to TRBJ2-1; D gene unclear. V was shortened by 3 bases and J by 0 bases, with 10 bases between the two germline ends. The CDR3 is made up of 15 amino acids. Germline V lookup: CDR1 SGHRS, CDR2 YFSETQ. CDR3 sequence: CASSSDPSSYNEQFF. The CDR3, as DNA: TGCGCCAGCAGCTCTGATCCGAGCTCCTACAATGAGCAGTTCTTC.

This chain's CDR3 is CASSLHRGPTQYF. Written as DNA, the CDR3 is TGTGCCAGCAGCTTACACAGGGGGCCTACGCAGTATTTT. The chain links TRBV5-6 to TRBJ2-3; TRBD1 matches 9 bases. The junction had 3 bases not matched to a gene; V was cut back by 2 bases and J by 8 bases. The CDR3 has 13 amino acids. Per germline, CDR1 SGHDT and CDR2 YYEEEE.

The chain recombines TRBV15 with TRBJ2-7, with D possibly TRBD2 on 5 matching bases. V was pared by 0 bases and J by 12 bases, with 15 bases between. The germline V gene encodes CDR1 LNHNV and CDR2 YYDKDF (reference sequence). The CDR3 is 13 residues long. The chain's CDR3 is CATSRDRDDLGYF. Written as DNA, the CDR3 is TGTGCCACCAGCAGAGATCGGGATGACCTAGGGTACTTC. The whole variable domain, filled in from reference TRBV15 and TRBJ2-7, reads DAMVIQNPRYQVTQFGKPVTLSCSQTLNHNVMYWYQQKSSQAPKLLFHYYDKDFNNEADTPDNFQSRRPNTSFCFLDIRSPGLGDTAMYLCATSRDRDDLGYFGPGTRLTVT.

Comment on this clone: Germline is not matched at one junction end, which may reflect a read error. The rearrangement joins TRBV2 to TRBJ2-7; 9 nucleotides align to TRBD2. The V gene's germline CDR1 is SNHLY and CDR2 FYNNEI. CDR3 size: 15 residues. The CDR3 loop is CASREAGGGAAEQYF. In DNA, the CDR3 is TGTGCCAGCAGGGAAGCAGGCGGGGGGGCCGCCGAGCAGTACTTC.

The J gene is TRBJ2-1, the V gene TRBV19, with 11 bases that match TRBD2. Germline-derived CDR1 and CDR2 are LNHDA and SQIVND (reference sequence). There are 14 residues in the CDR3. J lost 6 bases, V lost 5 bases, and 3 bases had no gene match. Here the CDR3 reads CASSLAGGINEQFF. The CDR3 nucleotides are TGTGCCAGTAGTCTAGCGGGGGGAATCAATGAGCAGTTCTTC.

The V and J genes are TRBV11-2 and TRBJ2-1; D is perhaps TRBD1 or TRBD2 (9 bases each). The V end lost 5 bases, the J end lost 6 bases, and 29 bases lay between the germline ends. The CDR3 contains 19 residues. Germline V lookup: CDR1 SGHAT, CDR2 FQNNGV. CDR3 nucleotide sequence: TGTGCCAGCAGCACGGGACAGGGAACGAGCGGGGGGCTCCTCAATGAGCAGTTCTTC. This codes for CASSTGQGTSGGLLNEQFF.

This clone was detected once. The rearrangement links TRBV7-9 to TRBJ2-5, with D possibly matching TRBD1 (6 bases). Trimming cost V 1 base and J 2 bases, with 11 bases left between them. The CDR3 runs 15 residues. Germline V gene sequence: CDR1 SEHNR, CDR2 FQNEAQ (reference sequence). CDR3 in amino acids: CASSLVPGQQETQYF. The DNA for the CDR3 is TGTGCCAGCAGCTTAGTCCCCGGACAGCAAGAGACCCAGTACTTC. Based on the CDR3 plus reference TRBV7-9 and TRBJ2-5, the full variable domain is DTGVSQNPRHKITKRGQNVTFRCDPISEHNRLYWYRQTLGQGPEFLTYFQNEAQLEKSRLLSDRFSAERPKGSFSTLEIQRTEQGDSAMYLCASSLVPGQQETQYFGPGTRLLVL.

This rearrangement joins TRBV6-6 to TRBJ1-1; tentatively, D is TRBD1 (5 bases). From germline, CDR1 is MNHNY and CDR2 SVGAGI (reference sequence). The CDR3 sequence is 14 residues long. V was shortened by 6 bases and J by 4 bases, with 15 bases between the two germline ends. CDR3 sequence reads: CASSPQEGLTEAFF. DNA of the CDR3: TGTGCCAGCAGCCCTCAGGAGGGGCTCACTGAAGCTTTCTTT.